The 8 T cell receptor beta chains listed next were all sequenced from one sample in a study of breast tumors, draining lymph nodes, adjacent tissues. TCRdb independently ran MiXCR on the multiplex PCR reads; one entry per CDR3 protein. The sample lists about 100,000 distinct CDR3 sequences; around 20% were seen once. Samples came from axillary lymph nodes draining the breast cancer. What was sequenced was axillary lymph node tissue. The receptors shown here come from a female donor with breast cancer. Some clones in this sample may be carry-over from other donors' samples.

The table lists this clonotype with many counts. The chain has TRBV24-1 and TRBJ2-1, with D perhaps TRBD2 (5 bases). Germline CDR1 reads KGHDR; CDR2 reads SFDVKD. The V end lost 0 bases, the J end lost 4 bases, and 9 bases lay between the germline ends. The CDR3 consists of 15 residues. The CDR3 DNA reads as TGTGCCACCAGTGATTTGTCCGGGAAATACAATGAGCAGTTCTTC. Protein sequence: CATSDLSGKYNEQFF.

This clonotype was seen at least ten times. The chain links TRBV5-8 to TRBJ2-7; D is ambiguous. Germline V gene lookup returns CDR1 SGHTS and CDR2 YDEGEE. The CDR3 runs to 15 residues. V gave up 4 bases and J gave up 0 bases, with 14 bases separating them. The CDR3 coding sequence is TGTGCCAGCAGCCCCGGACCGTTAAGCTCCTACGAGCAGTACTTC. The encoded protein is CASSPGPLSSYEQYF.

A note on this clonotype: Because the CDR3 is missing its conserved closing phenylalanine or tryptophan, this is likely a read error. The chain joins TRBV11-2 to TRBJ2-1; D might be TRBD1 (5 bases). CDR1 SGHAT and CDR2 FQNNGV come from the germline V gene. Trimming removed 1 base at V and 7 bases at J, with 20 bases between. The CDR3 contains 17 residues. CDR3 in DNA: TGTGCCAGCAGCTTAGCTTCTTTGGCGATTAGGGGTAATGAGCAGTTCTCC. Amino acids: CASSLASLAIRGNEQFS.

V is TRBV29-1 and J is TRBJ1-2; D is unresolved. The CDR3 is 13 residues long. The V gene's germline CDR1 is SQVTM and CDR2 ANQGSEA. V shed 3 bases and J shed 8 bases, with 16 bases lying between them. This CDR3 is CSVDIWESSGYTF. CDR3 coding DNA: TGCAGCGTTGATATATGGGAGTCTAGCGGCTACACCTTC.

With regard to this clonotype: A read error is likely, as this CDR3 ends without the conserved phenylalanine or tryptophan. The genes are TRBV12-3 or TRBV12-4 and TRBJ2-3, with 8 bases identical to TRBD2. J lost 9 bases, V lost 5 bases, and 19 bases had no gene match. The CDR3 loop spans 17 amino acids. CDR3 in DNA: TGTGCCAGCAGTACCCGGGACCTCCTAGCGGGTCATCCCACGCAGTATTCT. This gives the protein CASSTRDLLAGHPTQYS.

The chain employs TRBV6-1 and TRBJ2-1, with a weak D call TRBD2 (5 bases). CDR1 and CDR2 from the germline V gene are MNHNS and SASEGT. The length of the CDR3 is 16 residues. V lost 6 bases and J lost 2, with 17 bases in between. CDR3 sequence: CASRSDSLRAYNEQFF. The DNA for the CDR3 is TGTGCCAGCAGATCGGACTCCCTGAGAGCCTACAATGAGCAGTTCTTC.

This clonotype was seen repeatedly, ten times or more. CDR3 sequence (DNA): TGTGCCAGCGGTCTCTTGCCCGTGGGGCCTTACGAGCAGTACTTC. It translates to CASGLLPVGPYEQYF. The gene calls are TRBV6-1 and TRBJ2-7, with a possible D match to TRBD1 (5 bases). The CDR3 covers 15 residues. V was trimmed by 8 bases and J by 4 bases, leaving 21 bases between them. Germline-derived CDR1 and CDR2 are MNHNS and SASEGT.

This clonotype has at least ten counts. This chain uses TRBV2 with TRBJ1-4; D unclear. This CDR3 comprises 14 residues. CDR1 is SNHLY and CDR2 is FYNNEI in the germline V gene. The V and J ends lost 9 bases and 5 bases respectively, with 16 bases between them. The CDR3 DNA follows: TGTGCCAGGACGGAGGGCACGGGGAATGAAAAACTGTTTTTT. Its translation: CARTEGTGNEKLFF.